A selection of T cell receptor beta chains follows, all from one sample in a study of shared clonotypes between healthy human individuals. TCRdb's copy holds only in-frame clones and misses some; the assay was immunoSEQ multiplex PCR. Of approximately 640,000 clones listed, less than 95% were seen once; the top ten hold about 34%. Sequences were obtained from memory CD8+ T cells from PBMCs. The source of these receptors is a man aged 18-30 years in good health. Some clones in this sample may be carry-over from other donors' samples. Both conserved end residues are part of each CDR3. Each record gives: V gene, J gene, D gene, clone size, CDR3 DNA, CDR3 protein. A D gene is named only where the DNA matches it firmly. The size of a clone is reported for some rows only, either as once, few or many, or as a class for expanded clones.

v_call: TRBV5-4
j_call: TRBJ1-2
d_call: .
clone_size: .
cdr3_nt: TGTGCCAGCAGCTTTGACAGGTCCGCAAGCTATGGCTACACCTTC
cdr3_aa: CASSFDRSASYGYTF

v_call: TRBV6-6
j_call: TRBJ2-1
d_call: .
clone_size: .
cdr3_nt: TGTGCCAGCAGCCCCCTCAATGAGCAGTTCTTC
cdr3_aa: CASSPLNEQFF

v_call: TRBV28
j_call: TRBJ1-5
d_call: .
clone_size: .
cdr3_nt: TGTGCCAGCAGTTTCATCCCCGGGCCAAGCAATCAGCCCCAGCATTTT
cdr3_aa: CASSFIPGPSNQPQHF

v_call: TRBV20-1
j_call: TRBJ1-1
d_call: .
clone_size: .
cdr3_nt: TGCAGTGCTATAGTGAACACTGAAGCTTTCTTT
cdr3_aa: CSAIVNTEAFF

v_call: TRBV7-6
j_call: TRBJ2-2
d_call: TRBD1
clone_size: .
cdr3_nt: TGTGCCAGCAGCACCGGGACAGGCCTTCTGAGAGCGAACACCGGGGAGCTGTTTTTT
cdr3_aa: CASSTGTGLLRANTGELFF

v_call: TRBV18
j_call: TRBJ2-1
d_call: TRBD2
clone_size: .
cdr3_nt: TGTGCCAGCTCACCCCCGGGACTAGCGGGAGTCATCAATGAGCAGTTCTTC
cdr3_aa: CASSPPGLAGVINEQFF

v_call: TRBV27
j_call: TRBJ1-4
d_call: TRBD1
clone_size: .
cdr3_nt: TGTGCCAGCAGTTTATCCCGGACAGGGCTTGAAAAACTGTTTTTT
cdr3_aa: CASSLSRTGLEKLFF

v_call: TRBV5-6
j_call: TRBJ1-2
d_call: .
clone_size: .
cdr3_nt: TGTGCCAGCAGCTTGATGGGCGACTCTAACTATGGCTACACCTTC
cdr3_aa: CASSLMGDSNYGYTF

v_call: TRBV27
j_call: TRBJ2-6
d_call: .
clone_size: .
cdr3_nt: TGTGCCAGCAGCCCCCTACAGGACTTAAGCTCTGGGGCCAACGTCCTGACTTTC
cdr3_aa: CASSPLQDLSSGANVLTF

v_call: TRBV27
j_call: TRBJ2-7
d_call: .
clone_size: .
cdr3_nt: TGTGCCAGCAGTTTACTTTACGGGAGTGAAAACGAGCAGTACTTC
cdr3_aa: CASSLLYGSENEQYF

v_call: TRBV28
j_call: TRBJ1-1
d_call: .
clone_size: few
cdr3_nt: TGTGCCAGCAGTTCCCGTGACAGATATGAAGCTTTCTTT
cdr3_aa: CASSSRDRYEAFF

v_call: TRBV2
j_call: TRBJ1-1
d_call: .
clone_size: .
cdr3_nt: TGTGCCAGCAGTGAAGCGGGATACACTGAAGCTTTCTTT
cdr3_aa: CASSEAGYTEAFF

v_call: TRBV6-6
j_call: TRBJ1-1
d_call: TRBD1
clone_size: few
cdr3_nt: TGTGCCAGCAGGGCAGGGGGCGGTGAAGCTTTCTTT
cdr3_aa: CASRAGGGEAFF

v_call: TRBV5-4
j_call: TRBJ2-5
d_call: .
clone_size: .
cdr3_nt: TGCGCCAGCAGCCTCTCTAATGGGCGGGAGACCCAGTACTTC
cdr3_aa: CASSLSNGRETQYF

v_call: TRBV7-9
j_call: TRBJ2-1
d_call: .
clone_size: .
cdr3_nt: TGTGCCAGCAGCTCCAAGCGGAGAGCCTACAATGAGCAGTTCTTC
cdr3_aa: CASSSKRRAYNEQFF

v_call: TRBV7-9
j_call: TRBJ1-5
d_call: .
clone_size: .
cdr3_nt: TGTGCCAGCAGCTCCCAGGGATGGCAAGATCAGCCCCAGCATTTT
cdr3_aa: CASSSQGWQDQPQHF

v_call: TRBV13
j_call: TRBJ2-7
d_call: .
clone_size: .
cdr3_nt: TGTGCCAGCAGCGATATGAGCTACGAGCAGTACTTC
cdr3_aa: CASSDMSYEQYF

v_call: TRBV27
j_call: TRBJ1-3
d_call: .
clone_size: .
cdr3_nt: TGTGCCAGCTGGACGTGGGAGGGGGAGGGAAACACCATATATTTT
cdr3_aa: CASWTWEGEGNTIYF

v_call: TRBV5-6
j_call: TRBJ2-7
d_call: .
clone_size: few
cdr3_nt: TGTGCCAGCAGCTCCGGGATCTCCTACGAGCAGTACTTC
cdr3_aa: CASSSGISYEQYF

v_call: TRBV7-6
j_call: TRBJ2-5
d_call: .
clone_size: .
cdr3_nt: TGTGCCAGCAGCCCCATGGTAGGCTCCTGGGAGACCCAGTACTTC
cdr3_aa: CASSPMVGSWETQYF

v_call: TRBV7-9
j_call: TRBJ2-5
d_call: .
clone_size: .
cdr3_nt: TGTGCCAGCAGCTCTACCTACGCGTCCCAAGAGACCCAGTACTTC
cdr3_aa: CASSSTYASQETQYF

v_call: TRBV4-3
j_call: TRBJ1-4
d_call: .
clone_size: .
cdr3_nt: TGCGCCAGCAGCCCTCGAAATGGGGGGGCGCGGAGGCTGTTTTTT
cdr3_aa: CASSPRNGGARRLFF

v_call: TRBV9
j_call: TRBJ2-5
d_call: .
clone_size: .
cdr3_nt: TGTGCCAGCAGCGTAGAGGGCAGGTCACAAGAGACCCAGTACTTC
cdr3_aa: CASSVEGRSQETQYF

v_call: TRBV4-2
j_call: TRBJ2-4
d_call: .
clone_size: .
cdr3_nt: TGTGCCAGCAGCCAAGATCCTGGCGGAACTTGGGGGGAGAACATTCAGTACTTC
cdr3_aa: CASSQDPGGTWGENIQYF

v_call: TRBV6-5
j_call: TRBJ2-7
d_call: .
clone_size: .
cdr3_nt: TGTGCCAGCAGTTACTTTGGTAGCTCCTACGAGCAGTACTTC
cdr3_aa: CASSYFGSSYEQYF

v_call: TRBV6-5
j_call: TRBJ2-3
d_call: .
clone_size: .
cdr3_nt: TGTGCCAGCAGGAGGCCAGGCCAGGATACGCAGTATTTT
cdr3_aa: CASRRPGQDTQYF

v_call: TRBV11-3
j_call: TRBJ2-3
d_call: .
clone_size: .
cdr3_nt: TGTGCCAGCAGCTTAATTGGGGTGCAGGGAGATACGCAGTATTTT
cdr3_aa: CASSLIGVQGDTQYF

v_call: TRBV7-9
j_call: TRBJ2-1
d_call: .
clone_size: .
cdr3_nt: TGTGCCAGCAGCCCGCGTCGGCTGGAAAGCTCCTACAATGAGCAGTTCTTC
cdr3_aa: CASSPRRLESSYNEQFF

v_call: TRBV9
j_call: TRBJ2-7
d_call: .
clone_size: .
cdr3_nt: TGTGCCAGCAGCGTAGCCCTACAGACCTACGAGCAGTACTTC
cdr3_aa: CASSVALQTYEQYF

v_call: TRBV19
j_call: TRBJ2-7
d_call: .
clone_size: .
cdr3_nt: TGTGCCAGTAGTGCCGGCCTTAGGGACGAGCAGTACTTC
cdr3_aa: CASSAGLRDEQYF

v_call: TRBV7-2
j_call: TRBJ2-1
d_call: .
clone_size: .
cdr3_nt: TGTGCCAGCAGCTTAACAGCCTACAATGAGCAGTTCTTC
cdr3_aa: CASSLTAYNEQFF

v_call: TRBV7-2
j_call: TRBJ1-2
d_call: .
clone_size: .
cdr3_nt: TGTGCCAGCGAGGGGTTCGGCCCTTTTCGAGATGGCTACACCTTC
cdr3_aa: CASEGFGPFRDGYTF

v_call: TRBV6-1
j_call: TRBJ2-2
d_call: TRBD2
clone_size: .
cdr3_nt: TGTGCCAGTATGTACGGGGGGTGGGGCACCGGGGAGCTGTTTTTT
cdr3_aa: CASMYGGWGTGELFF

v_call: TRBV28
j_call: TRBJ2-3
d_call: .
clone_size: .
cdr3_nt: TGTGCCAGCAGTCCCCACTCCGACAGGACGAGCACAGATACGCAGTATTTT
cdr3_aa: CASSPHSDRTSTDTQYF

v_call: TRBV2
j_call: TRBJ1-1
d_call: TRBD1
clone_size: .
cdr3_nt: TGTGCCAGCAGTCCGGACAGGGCGGGGATAACTGAAGCTTTCTTT
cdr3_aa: CASSPDRAGITEAFF

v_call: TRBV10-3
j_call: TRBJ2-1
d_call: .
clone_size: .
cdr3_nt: TGTGCCATCACCGAGGACGGTTATGAGCAGTTCTTC
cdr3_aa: CAITEDGYEQFF

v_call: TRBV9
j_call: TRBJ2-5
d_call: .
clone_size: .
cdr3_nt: TGTGCCAGCAGCGCCCCAGATATTGAGACCCAGTACTTC
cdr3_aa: CASSAPDIETQYF

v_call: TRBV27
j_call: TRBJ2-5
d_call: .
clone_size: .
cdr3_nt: TGTGCCAGCAGTCCACGGGACCCTGGTAAACAAGAGACCCAGTACTTC
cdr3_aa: CASSPRDPGKQETQYF

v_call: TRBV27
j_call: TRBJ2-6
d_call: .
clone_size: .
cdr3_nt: TGTGCCAGCAGTCTGTTCCCTCCCGGGTCTGGGGCCAACGTCCTGACTTTC
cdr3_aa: CASSLFPPGSGANVLTF

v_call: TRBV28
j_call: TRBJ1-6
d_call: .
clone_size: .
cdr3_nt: TGTGCCAGCAGTTGGGGGGGTAATAATTCACCCCTCCACTTT
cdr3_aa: CASSWGGNNSPLHF

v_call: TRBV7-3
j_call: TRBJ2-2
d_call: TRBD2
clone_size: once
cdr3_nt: TGTGCCAGCAGCCTTGGGACTAGCGGGAGGGGCACCGGGGAGCTGTTTTTT
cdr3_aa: CASSLGTSGRGTGELFF

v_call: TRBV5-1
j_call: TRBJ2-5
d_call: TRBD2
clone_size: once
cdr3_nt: TGCGCCAGCAGCTCAGGGACTAGCGGGCGAGACCGGGAGACCCAGTACTTC
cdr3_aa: CASSSGTSGRDRETQYF

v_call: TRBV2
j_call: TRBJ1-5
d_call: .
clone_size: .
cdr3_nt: TGTGCCAGCAGTGAATACATCAGCCCTAATCAGCCCCAGCATTTT
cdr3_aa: CASSEYISPNQPQHF

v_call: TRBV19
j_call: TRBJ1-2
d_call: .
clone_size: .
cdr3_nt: TGTGCCAGTAGACCGGGACCGTCGAACTATGGCTACACCTTC
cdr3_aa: CASRPGPSNYGYTF

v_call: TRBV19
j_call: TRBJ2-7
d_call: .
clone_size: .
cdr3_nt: TGTGCCAGTAGTATCGGTCCAGGGGCCTACGAGCAGTACTTC
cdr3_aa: CASSIGPGAYEQYF

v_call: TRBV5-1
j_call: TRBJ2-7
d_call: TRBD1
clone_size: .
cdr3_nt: TGCGCCAGCAGCTGGGGGACAGCTTACGAGCAGTACTTC
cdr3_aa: CASSWGTAYEQYF

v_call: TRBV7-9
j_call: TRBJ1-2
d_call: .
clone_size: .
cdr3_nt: TGTGCCAGCAGCTTACTCGGCGCGGATGGCTACACCTTC
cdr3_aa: CASSLLGADGYTF

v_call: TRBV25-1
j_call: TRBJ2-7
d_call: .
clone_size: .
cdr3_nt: TGTGCCAGCAGTGAATCCGTTATGACCTACGAGCAGTACTTC
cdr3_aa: CASSESVMTYEQYF

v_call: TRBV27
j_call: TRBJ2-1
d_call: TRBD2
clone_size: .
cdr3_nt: TGTGCCAGCAGTTCCTACCGACTAGCGGGATACACCTACAATGAGCAGTTCTTC
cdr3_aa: CASSSYRLAGYTYNEQFF

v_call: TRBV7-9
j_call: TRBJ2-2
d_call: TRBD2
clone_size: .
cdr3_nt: TGTGCCAGCAGTCTTCCTACTAGCGGAGCGAACACCGGGGAGCTGTTTTTT
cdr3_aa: CASSLPTSGANTGELFF

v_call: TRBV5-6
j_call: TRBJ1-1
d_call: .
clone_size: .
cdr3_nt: TGTGCCAGCAGCCTCATGAACACTGAAGCTTTCTTT
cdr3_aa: CASSLMNTEAFF

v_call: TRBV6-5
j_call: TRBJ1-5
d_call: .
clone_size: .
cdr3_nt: TGTGCCAGCGGAGGCACGGGGTTGTGGCAGCCCCAGCATTTT
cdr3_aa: CASGGTGLWQPQHF

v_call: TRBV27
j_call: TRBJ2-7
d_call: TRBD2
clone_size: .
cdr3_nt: TGTGCCAGCAGTTGGGCGGGAGGTACCGAGCAGTACTTC
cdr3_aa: CASSWAGGTEQYF

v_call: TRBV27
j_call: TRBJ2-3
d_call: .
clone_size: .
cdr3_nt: TGTGCCAGCAGTCTACTCGGTCCCGATACGCAGTATTTT
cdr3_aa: CASSLLGPDTQYF

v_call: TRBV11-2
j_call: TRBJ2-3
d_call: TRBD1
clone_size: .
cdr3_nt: TGTGCCAGCAGCTCTTATTCGGGACAGTTGATCACAGATACGCAGTATTTT
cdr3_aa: CASSSYSGQLITDTQYF

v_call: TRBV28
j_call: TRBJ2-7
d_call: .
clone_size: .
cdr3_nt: TGTGCCAGCAGATTACGAACAGGGCCCCCCTACGAGCAGTACTTC
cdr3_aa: CASRLRTGPPYEQYF

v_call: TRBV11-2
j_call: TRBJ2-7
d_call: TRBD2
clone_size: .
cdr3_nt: TGTGCCAGCAGCTTAGGGGGGGGAGAGCAGTACTTC
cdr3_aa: CASSLGGGEQYF

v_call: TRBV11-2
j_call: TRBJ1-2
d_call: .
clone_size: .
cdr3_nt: TGTGCCAGCAGCTTATCAGGGGCGTACGGCTACACCTTC
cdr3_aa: CASSLSGAYGYTF

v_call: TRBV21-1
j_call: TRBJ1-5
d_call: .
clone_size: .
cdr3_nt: TGTGCCAGCAGCAAATCGGGGGACCTTAGCAATCAGCCCCAGCATTTT
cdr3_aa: CASSKSGDLSNQPQHF

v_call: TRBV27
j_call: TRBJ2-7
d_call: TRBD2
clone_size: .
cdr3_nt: TGTGCCAGCAGTGCTCTAGCGGGAGTGTACGAGCAGTACTTC
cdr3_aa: CASSALAGVYEQYF